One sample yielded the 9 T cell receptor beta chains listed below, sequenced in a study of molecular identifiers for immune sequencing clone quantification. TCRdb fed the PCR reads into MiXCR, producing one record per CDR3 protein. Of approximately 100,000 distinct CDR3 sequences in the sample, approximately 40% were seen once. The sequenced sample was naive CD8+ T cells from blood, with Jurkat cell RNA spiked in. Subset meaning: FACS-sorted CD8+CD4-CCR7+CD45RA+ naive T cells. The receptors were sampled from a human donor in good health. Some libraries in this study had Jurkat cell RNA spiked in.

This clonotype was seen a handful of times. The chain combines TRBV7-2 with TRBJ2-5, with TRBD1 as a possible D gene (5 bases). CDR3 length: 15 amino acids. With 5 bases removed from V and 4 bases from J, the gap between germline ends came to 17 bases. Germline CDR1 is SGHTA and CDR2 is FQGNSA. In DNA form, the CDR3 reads TGTGCCAGCAGCCATGACCTCTGGGGCGGAGAGACCCAGTACTTC. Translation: CASSHDLWGGETQYF.

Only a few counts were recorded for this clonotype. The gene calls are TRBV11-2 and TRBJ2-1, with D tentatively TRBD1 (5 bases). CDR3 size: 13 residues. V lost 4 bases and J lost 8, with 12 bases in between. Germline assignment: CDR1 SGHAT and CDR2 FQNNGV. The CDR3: CASSYAKGYEQFF. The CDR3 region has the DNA TGTGCCAGCAGCTACGCTAAGGGGTATGAGCAGTTCTTC.

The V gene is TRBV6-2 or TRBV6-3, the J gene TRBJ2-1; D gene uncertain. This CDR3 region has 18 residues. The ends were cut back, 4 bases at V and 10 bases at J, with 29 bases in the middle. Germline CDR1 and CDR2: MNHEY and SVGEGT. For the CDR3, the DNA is TGTGCCAGCAGTTTAACTATGTCGACACGTCGTGCCGTCAAAGAGCAGTTCTTC. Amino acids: CASSLTMSTRRAVKEQFF.

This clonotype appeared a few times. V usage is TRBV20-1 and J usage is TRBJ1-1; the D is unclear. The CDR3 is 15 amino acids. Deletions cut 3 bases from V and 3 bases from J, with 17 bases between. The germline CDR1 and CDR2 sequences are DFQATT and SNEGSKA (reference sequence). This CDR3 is CSASLGWAGYTEAFF. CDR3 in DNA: TGCAGTGCTAGTCTGGGTTGGGCAGGTTACACTGAAGCTTTCTTT.

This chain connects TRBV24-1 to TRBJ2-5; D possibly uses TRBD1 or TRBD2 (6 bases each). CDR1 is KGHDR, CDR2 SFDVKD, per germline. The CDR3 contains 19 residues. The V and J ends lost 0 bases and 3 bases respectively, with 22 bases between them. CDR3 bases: TGTGCCACCAGTGATTTGAAGGGACACTTACTGAGGAGGGAAGAGACCCAGTACTTC. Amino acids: CATSDLKGHLLRREETQYF.

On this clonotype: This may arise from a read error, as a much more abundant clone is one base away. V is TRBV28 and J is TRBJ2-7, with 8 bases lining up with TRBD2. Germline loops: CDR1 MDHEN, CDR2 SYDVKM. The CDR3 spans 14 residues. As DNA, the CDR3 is TGTGCCAGCGGTTTTAGACTAGCGATTGGTGAGCAGTACTTC. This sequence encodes CASGFRLAIGEQYF.

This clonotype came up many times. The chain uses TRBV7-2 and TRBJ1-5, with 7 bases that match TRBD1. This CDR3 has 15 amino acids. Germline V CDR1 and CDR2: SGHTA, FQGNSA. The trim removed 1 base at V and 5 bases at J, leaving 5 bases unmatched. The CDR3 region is CASSLGDRIYQPQHF. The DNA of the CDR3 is TGTGCCAGCAGCTTAGGGGACAGAATTTATCAGCCCCAGCATTTT. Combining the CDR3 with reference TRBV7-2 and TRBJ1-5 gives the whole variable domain GAGVSQSPSNKVTEKGKDVELRCDPISGHTALYWYRQSLGQGLEFLIYFQGNSAPDKSGLPSDRFSAERTGGSVSTLTIQRTQQEDSAVYLCASSLGDRIYQPQHFGDGTRLSIL.

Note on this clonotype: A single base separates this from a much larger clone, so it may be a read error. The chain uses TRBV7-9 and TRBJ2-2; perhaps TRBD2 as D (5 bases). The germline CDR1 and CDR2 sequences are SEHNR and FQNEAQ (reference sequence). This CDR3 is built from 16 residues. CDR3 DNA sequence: TGTGCCTGCAGCGTTCCCGGACTTTCGAACACCGGGGAGCTGTTTTTT. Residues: CACSVPGLSNTGELFF.

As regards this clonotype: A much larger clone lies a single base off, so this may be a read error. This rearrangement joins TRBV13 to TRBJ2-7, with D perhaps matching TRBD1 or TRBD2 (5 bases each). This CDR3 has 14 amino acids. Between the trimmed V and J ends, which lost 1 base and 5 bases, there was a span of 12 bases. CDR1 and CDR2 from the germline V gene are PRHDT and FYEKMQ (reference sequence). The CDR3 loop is CASSLVSRGNEQYF. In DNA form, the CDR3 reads TGTGCCAGCAGCTTAGTTTCGAGGGGTAACGAGCAGTACTTC.